Reported below is one T cell receptor (beta chain). As handled by the study authors: Reference gene primers were amplified, and this amplification served to estimate nucleated cell counts. The method was immunoSEQ multiplex PCR; TCRdb's version includes in-frame clones alone and lacks a portion of them. The DNA was the basis for D and trimming; V, J and clone size are from that table. The table has under 200,000 clones, around 86% seen once. The cohort comprised adults aged about 18 to 90 years residing in about two dozen US areas. Researchers sorted participants into cohorts using their self-reported clinical history. The sample originates from a study of blood T cell repertoires in COVID-19. Overall study context: In each case, the material was cDNA or gDNA derived from T cells, B-cell-depleted T cells, or PBMCs.

V lost 0 bases to trimming and J lost 4 bases, with 13 bases between them. Germline V gives CDR1 SGHRS, CDR2 YFSETQ. The CDR3 consists of 15 residues. The sequence derives from a man aged 40-49 years with acute COVID-19. The genes are TRBV5-1 and TRBJ1-1; D is ambiguous. Sequencing input: PBMCs or T cells enriched from blood (not recorded which). In DNA, the CDR3 is TGCGCCAGCAGCTTGGAGGAGGGTCGGACCACTGAAGCTTTCTTT. Protein product: CASSLEEGRTTEAFF.